This TCR beta chain was identified in a study of long-term antiretroviral therapy in people with HIV. Study-level background: In the earliest collections, sampling predates the 2015 immediate-ART recommendation by about a decade. Study-level results: Spans of CDR3 length were tighter for HIV repertoires than for controls.

With survey level as its setting, the immunoSEQ assay was v3.0. The repertoire was sequenced with immunoSEQ multiplex PCR; TCRdb's copy has only in-frame clones and lacks some. The sample includes fewer than 30,000 clones, approximately 90% seen only once; the top ten take roughly 8.7%. In germline, CDR1 is MGHRA, CDR2 YSYEKL. This CDR3 has 16 residues. V gave up 2 bases and J gave up 4 bases, with 12 bases separating them. A note on this clone: Its antigen remains unidentified.

This TCR came from a man aged 45-60 years with HIV. The chain is built from TRBV4-1 and TRBJ1-6, with D perhaps TRBD1 (6 bases). The source material was unsorted PBMCs, sampled 1.8 years before starting antiretroviral therapy. CDR3: CASSQTQGQYNSPLHF. CDR3 bases: TGCGCCAGCAGCCAAACTCAGGGGCAATATAATTCACCCCTCCACTTT.